These 8 T cell receptor beta chains were sequenced from one sample in a study of cytotoxic CD8 clonotypes in ibrutinib-treated CLL. Generated by immunoSEQ multiplex PCR, the TCRdb table keeps only in-frame clones and is missing some. The sample shows 200,000 to 250,000 clones, 60% to 80% of them seen only once. The input for sequencing was PBMCs, taken after 12 months of ibrutinib treatment. These receptors were taken from a human donor with chronic lymphocytic leukemia.

V usage is TRBV7-8 and J usage is TRBJ2-7; no clear D. Germline-derived CDR1 and CDR2 are SGHVS and FQNEAQ. V dropped 0 bases and J dropped 2 bases, with 5 bases sitting between them. This CDR3 is 13 amino acids long. The CDR3 DNA reads as TGTGCCAGCAGCTTAGCCCCCACCTACGAGCAGTACTTC. Protein: CASSLAPTYEQYF.

The V and J genes are TRBV9 and TRBJ2-1, with D unresolved. Trimming took off 6 bases at V and 4 bases at J, with 11 bases between the two ends. The CDR3 loop spans 13 amino acids. CDR1 is SGDLS, CDR2 YYNGEE, per germline. The CDR3 DNA reads as TGTGCCAGCAACCTTGCCCCGTACAATGAGCAGTTCTTC. This gives the protein CASNLAPYNEQFF.

This clone is a singleton in its sample. The genes are TRBV6-5 and TRBJ2-5; TRBD1 matches at 7 bases. After removal of 5 bases from V and 1 base from J, the junction contained 4 bases not matched to a gene. Germline V gives CDR1 MNHEY, CDR2 SVGAGI. This CDR3 comprises 14 residues. The DNA for the CDR3 is TGTGCCAGCAGTCGGGACAGCCCCCAAGAGACCCAGTACTTC. Its translation: CASSRDSPQETQYF.

This clone was seen more than once but under ten times. The rearrangement joins TRBV6-4 to TRBJ2-7, with 11 bases lining up with TRBD1. The germline gives CDR1 MRHNA, CDR2 SNTAGT. V lost 5 bases and J lost 5; bases outside the gene matches: 8. The CDR3 is 15 residues long. As DNA, the CDR3 is TGTGCCAGCAGTCCACGGACAGGGGGCTGGGACGAGCAGTACTTC. Residues: CASSPRTGGWDEQYF.

This chain connects TRBV6-5 to TRBJ1-2; 7 nucleotides match TRBD1. The CDR3 runs 15 residues. J was trimmed by 2 bases and V by 6 bases; bases with no gene match: 9. CDR1 and CDR2 (germline): MNHEY, SVGAGI. DNA for the CDR3: TGTGCCAGCAGACCGGGACAGTTTCTAAACTATGGCTACACCTTC. Residues: CASRPGQFLNYGYTF.

DNA for the CDR3: TGCGCCAGCAGCTTCCCGGGGACGGGTTACAATGAGCAGTTCTTC. It is translated as CASSFPGTGYNEQFF. The chain couples TRBV5-1 to TRBJ2-1; tentatively, D is TRBD1 or TRBD2 (5 bases each). V dropped 2 bases and J dropped 4 bases, with 13 bases sitting between them. Per germline, CDR1 SGHRS and CDR2 YFSETQ. The CDR3 is 15 amino acids.

The genes are TRBV6-5 and TRBJ2-7; D possibly corresponds to TRBD2 (6 bases). This CDR3 has 14 residues. V was cut by 0 bases and J by 3 bases, with 9 bases left in between. Germline V gene lookup returns CDR1 MNHEY and CDR2 SVGAGI. In nucleotides, the CDR3 is TGTGCCAGCAGTTACTCGTCTAGCGACTACGAGCAGTACTTC. Translated, it gives CASSYSSSDYEQYF.

This clone has just one count. This sequence joins TRBV10-2 and TRBJ1-5; D may be TRBD1 (5 bases). Trimming stripped 7 bases from V and 0 bases from J, with 16 bases between. Germline CDR1 WSHSY, CDR2 SAAADI. This CDR3 region has 16 residues. The CDR3 DNA sequence: TGCGCCAGCACCCCTCTTGGGGGTAATAGCAATCAGCCCCAGCATTTT. The encoded protein is CASTPLGGNSNQPQHF.